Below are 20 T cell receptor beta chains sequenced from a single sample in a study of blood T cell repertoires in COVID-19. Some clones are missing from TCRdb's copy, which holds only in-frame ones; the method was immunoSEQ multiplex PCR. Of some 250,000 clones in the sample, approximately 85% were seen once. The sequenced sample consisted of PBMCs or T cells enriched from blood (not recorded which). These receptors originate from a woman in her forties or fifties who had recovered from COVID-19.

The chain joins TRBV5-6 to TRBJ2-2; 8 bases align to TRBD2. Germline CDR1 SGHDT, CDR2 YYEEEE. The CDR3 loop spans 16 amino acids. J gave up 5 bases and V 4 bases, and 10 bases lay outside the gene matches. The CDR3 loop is CASSRAGTRDTGELFF. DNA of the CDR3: TGTGCCAGCAGCAGAGCCGGGACTAGGGATACCGGGGAGCTGTTTTTT.

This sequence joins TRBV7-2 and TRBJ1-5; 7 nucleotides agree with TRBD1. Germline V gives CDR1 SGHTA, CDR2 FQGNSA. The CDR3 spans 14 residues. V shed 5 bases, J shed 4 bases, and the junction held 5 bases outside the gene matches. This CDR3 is CASSPSQGNQPQHF. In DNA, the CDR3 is TGTGCCAGCAGCCCATCACAGGGGAATCAGCCCCAGCATTTT.

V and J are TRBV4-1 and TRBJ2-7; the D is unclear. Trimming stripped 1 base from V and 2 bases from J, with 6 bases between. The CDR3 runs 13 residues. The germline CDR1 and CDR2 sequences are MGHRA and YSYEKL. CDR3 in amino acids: CASSQVLTYEQYF. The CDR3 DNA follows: TGCGCCAGCAGCCAAGTCTTAACCTACGAGCAGTACTTC.

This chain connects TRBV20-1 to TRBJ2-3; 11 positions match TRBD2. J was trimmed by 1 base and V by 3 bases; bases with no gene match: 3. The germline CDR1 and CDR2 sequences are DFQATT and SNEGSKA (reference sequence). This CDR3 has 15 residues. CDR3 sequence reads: CSASKTSGGTDTQYF. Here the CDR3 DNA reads TGCAGTGCTAGTAAGACTAGCGGGGGCACAGATACGCAGTATTTT.

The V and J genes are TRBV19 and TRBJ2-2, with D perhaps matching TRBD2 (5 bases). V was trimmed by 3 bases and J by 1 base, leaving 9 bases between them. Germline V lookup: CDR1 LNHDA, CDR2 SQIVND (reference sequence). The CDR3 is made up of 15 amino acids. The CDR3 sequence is CASSILARNTGELFF. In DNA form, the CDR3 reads TGTGCCAGTAGTATTCTAGCACGGAACACCGGGGAGCTGTTTTTT.

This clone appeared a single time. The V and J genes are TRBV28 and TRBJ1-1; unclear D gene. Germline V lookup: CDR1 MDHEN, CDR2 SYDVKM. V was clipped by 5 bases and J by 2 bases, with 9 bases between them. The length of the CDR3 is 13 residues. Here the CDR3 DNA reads TGTGCCAGCAGTCAAATCCCCAACACTGAAGCTTTCTTT. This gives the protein CASSQIPNTEAFF.

CDR3 coding DNA: TGTGCCAGCAGTCCGACTAGCGGGAGCATCTTTTCCTACGAGCAGTACTTC. Translating gives CASSPTSGSIFSYEQYF. The chain combines TRBV6-6 with TRBJ2-7; the match to TRBD2 covers 12 bases. The V and J ends lost 5 bases and 1 base, in that order; junction bases with no gene match: 9. Germline CDR1 reads MNHNY; CDR2 reads SVGAGI (reference sequence). The CDR3 is made up of 17 amino acids.

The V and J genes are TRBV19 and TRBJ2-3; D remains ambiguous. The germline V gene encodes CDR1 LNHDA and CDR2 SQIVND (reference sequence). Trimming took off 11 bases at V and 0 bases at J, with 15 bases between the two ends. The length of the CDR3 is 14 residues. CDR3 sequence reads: CASARATSTDTQYF. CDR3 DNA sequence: TGTGCCTCGGCTCGAGCGACGAGCACAGATACGCAGTATTTT. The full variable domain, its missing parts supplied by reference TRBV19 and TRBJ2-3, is DGGITQSPKYLFRKEGQNVTLSCEQNLNHDAMYWYRQDPGQGLRLIYYSQIVNDFQKGDIAEGYSVSREKKESFPLTVTSAQKNPTAFYLCASARATSTDTQYFGPGTRLTVL.

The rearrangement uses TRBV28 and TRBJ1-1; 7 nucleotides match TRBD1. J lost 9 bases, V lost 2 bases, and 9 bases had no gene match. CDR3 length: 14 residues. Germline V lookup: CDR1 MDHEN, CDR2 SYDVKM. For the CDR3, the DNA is TGTGCCAGCAGTTTAAGGGTAAGGGGACAGAAAGCTTTCTTT. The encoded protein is CASSLRVRGQKAFF.

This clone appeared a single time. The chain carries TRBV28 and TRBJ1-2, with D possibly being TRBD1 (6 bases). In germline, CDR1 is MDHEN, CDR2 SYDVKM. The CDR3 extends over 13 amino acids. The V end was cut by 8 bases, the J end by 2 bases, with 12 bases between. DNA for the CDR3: TGTGCCAGCCACAGGGTCGGGAACTATGGCTACACCTTC. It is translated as CASHRVGNYGYTF.

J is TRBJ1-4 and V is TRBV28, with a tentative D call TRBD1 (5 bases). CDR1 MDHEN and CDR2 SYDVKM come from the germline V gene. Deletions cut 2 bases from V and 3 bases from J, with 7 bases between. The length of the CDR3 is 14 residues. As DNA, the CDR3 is TGTGCCAGCAGTTTAACAGGAGCTAATGAAAAACTGTTTTTT. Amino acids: CASSLTGANEKLFF.

CDR3 loop: CSVEPLNGYTF. The CDR3 DNA sequence: TGCAGCGTTGAACCTTTAAATGGCTACACCTTC. The genes are TRBV29-1 and TRBJ1-2, with D hard to call. The CDR3 loop spans 11 amino acids. Germline V gives CDR1 SQVTM, CDR2 ANQGSEA. Between the trimmed V and J ends, which lost 2 bases and 6 bases, there was a span of 7 bases. The whole variable domain, remainder taken from reference TRBV29-1 and TRBJ1-2, is SAVISQKPSRDICQRGTSLTIQCQVDSQVTMMFWYRQQPGQSLTLIATANQGSEATYESGFVIDKFPISRPNLTFSTLTVSNMSPEDSSIYLCSVEPLNGYTFGSGTRLTVV.

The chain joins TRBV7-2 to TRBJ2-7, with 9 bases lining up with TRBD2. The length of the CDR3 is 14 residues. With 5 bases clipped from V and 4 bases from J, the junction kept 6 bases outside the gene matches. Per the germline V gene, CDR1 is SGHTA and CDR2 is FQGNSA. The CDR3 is CASSQGLAGYEQYF. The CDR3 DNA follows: TGTGCCAGCAGCCAGGGGCTAGCGGGATACGAGCAGTACTTC.

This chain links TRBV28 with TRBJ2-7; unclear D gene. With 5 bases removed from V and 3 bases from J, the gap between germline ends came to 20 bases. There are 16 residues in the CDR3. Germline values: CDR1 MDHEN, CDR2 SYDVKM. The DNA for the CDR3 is TGTGCCAGCAGTCATCCCCTCTTCCGGGTTAGCTACGAGCAGTACTTC. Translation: CASSHPLFRVSYEQYF.

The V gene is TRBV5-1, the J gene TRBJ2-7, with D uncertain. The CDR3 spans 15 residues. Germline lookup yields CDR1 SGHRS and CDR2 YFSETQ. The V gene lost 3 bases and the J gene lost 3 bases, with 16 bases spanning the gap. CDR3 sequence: CASSSTPDLLYEQYF. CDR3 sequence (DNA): TGCGCCAGCAGCTCCACTCCCGATCTCCTCTACGAGCAGTACTTC. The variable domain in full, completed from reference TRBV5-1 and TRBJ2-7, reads KAGVTQTPRYLIKTRGQQVTLSCSPISGHRSVSWYQQTPGQGLQFLFEYFSETQRNKGNFPGRFSGRQFSNSRSEMNVSTLELGDSALYLCASSSTPDLLYEQYFGPGTRLTVT.

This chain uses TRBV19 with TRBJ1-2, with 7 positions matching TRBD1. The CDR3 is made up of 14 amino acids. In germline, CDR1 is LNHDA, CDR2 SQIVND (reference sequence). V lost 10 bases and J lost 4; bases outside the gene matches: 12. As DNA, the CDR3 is TGTGCCACTAAAAAGGGGGCAAAGGGCTATGGCTACACCTTC. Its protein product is CATKKGAKGYGYTF.

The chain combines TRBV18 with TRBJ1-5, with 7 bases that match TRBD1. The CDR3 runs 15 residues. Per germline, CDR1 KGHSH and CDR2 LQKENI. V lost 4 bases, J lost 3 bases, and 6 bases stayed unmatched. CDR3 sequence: CASSQGQSANQPQHF. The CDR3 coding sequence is TGTGCCAGCTCACAGGGACAGTCGGCCAATCAGCCCCAGCATTTT.

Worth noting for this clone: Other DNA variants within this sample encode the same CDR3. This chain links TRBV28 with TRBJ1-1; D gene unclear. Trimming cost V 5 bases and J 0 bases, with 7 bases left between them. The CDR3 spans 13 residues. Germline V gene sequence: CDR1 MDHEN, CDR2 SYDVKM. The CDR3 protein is CASSRYMNTEAFF. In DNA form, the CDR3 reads TGTGCCAGCAGTCGATACATGAACACTGAAGCTTTCTTT. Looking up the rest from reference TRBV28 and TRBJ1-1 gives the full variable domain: DVKVTQSSRYLVKRTGEKVFLECVQDMDHENMFWYRQDPGLGLRLIYFSYDVKMKEKGDIPEGYSVSREKKERFSLILESASTNQTSMYLCASSRYMNTEAFFGQGTRLTVV.

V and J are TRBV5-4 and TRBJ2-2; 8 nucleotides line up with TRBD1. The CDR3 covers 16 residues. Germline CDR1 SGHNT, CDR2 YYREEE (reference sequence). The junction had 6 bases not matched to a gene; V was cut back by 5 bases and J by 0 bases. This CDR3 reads CASRRTGQPNTGELFF. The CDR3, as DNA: TGTGCCAGCAGAAGGACAGGGCAACCGAACACCGGGGAGCTGTTTTTT.

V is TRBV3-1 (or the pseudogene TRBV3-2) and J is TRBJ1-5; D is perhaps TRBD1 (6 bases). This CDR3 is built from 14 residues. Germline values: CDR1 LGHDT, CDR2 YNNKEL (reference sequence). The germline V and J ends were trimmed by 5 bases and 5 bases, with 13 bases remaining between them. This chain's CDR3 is CASSSGYRDQPQHF. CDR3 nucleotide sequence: TGTGCCAGCAGCTCAGGATACAGGGATCAGCCCCAGCATTTT.